The present entry profiles one T cell receptor beta chain with its context. What it binds is unknown. This entry is derived from a study of radiation and T cells in renal cell carcinoma. Data came from immunoSEQ multiplex PCR; TCRdb stores just in-frame clones and leaves some out. The table lists some 150,000 clones, less than 90% of them singletons. General observations from the study: From baseline, blood top tumor clonotypes peaked at 2 weeks post-radiation.

Time point defined: blood 4 weeks post-SBRT, at nephrectomy. Treatment: 15 Gy SBRT to primary tumor, nephrectomy 4 weeks later. Nephrectomy followed 15 Gy stereotactic body radiation by 4 weeks. The tumor was a clear cell renal cell carcinoma. Germline V gene sequence: CDR1 MDHEN, CDR2 SYDVKM. Trimming took 5 bases from V and 7 from J, leaving 15 bases between them. The CDR3 spans 14 residues. The receptor was derived from a woman aged 50 to 65 with renal cell carcinoma. Here the sequenced sample was blood, taken from a patient whose treatment included radiotherapy and nephrectomy. The rearrangement uses TRBV28 and TRBJ2-1; no reliable D call. CDR3 in DNA: TGTGCCAGCAGTCACCGGATCGAGGTGAATGAGCAGTTCTTC. It codes for CASSHRIEVNEQFF.